This T cell receptor (beta chain) was profiled in a study of cytomegalovirus exposure and HLA in healthy donors. Study-wide results and caveats: Of the V segments, some could not be distinguished, including TRBV6-2 and TRBV6-3, and were excluded. The productive fraction for most TCR beta V segments was about 87% or about 30% in an earlier analysis. Follow-up analysis later connected one missense variant in DCLRE1C with trimming of TCR beta V- and J-genes.

Details on this clone: Its antigen is not known.

In the PCR, 60 Vbeta and 13 Jbeta primers were used. Some clones are missing from TCRdb's copy, which holds only in-frame ones; the method was immunoSEQ multiplex PCR. The table lists about 120,000 clones, 65% to 85% of them singletons. This CDR3 has 14 amino acids. Per germline, CDR1 MNHEY and CDR2 SVGAGI. Trimming cost V 10 bases and J 4 bases; bases outside gene matches: 10. This receptor was obtained from a man between 50 and 59 years old in good health and CMV-seropositive. The sample was PBMCs. The genes are TRBV6-5 and TRBJ2-7, with 10 bases fitting TRBD1. CDR3: CATSRDRGIYEQYF. For the CDR3, the DNA is TGTGCCACTTCCCGGGACAGGGGAATTTACGAGCAGTACTTC.